This record looks at one T cell receptor beta chain sequence and its context. Its antigen is currently unknown. Germline trimming cut 3 bases from V and 0 bases from J; bases unmatched to any gene: 8. From germline, CDR1 is SGHVS and CDR2 FNYEAQ. CDR3 length: 17 residues. The data derive from a study of T cells in localized non-small cell lung cancer. Study results and caveats: It was uninvolved adjacent lung that showed the highest T cell clonality, exceeding tumor. Adjacent lung exhibited a median of about 50 among the 100 most abundant tumor clones. Higher blood T cell density tracked longer overall survival.

Using immunoSEQ multiplex PCR, the repertoire was profiled, and TCRdb retains in-frame clones only, with some absent. The table shows some 13,000 clones, with around 84% occurring only once. The specimen was peripheral blood, collected before any cancer treatment. The clonotype comes from a male donor at least 60 years old with stage III lung adenocarcinoma. The chain recombines TRBV7-6 with TRBJ1-3; 7 bases align to TRBD1. CDR3 sequence reads: CASSFSGAGGSGNTIYF. CDR3 in DNA: TGTGCCAGCAGCTTTAGTGGGGCAGGGGGCTCTGGAAACACCATATATTTT.